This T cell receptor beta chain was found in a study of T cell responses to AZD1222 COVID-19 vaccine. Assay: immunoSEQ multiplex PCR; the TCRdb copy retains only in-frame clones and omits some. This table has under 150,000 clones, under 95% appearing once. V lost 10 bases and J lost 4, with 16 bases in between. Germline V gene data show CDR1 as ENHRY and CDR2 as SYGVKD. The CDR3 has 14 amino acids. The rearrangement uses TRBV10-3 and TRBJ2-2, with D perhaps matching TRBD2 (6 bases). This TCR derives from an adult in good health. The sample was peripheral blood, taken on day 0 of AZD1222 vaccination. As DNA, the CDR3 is TGTGCCACCCAGGTTGGGAGGAGCACCGGGGAGCTGTTTTTT. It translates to CATQVGRSTGELFF.